The 3 T cell receptor beta chains reported below all come from one sample, sequenced in a study of blood T cell repertoires in COVID-19. The method was immunoSEQ multiplex PCR; TCRdb's version includes in-frame clones alone and lacks a portion of them. The table has 230,000 or so clones, about 88% seen once. Sequenced input: peripheral blood. These receptors came from a middle-aged woman who had recovered from COVID-19.

This clone was counted between two and nine times. The CDR3 DNA is TGTGCCAGCAGGCCCACGGTCGGGGGTTCACCCCTCCACTTT. Its translation is CASRPTVGGSPLHF. V and J are TRBV6-5 and TRBJ1-6; a weak D match, TRBD1 (5 bases). V was shortened by 6 bases and J by 9 bases, with 15 bases between the two germline ends. Germline CDR1 reads MNHEY; CDR2 reads SVGAGI. This CDR3 has 14 amino acids.

This chain links TRBV28 with TRBJ1-4; D not certain. The V gene lost 3 bases and the J gene lost 4 bases, with 9 bases spanning the gap. Germline values: CDR1 MDHEN, CDR2 SYDVKM. The CDR3 has 14 amino acids. Written as DNA, the CDR3 is TGTGCCAGCAGTTTCAGTTACCTTAATGAAAAACTGTTTTTT. Protein sequence: CASSFSYLNEKLFF.

This clone came up once. This chain uses TRBV4-1 with TRBJ2-3, with TRBD2 matching over 7 bases. J gave up 2 bases and V 1 base, and 12 bases lay outside the gene matches. The CDR3 contains 18 residues. Per germline, CDR1 MGHRA and CDR2 YSYEKL. The CDR3 region is CASSQGEGTGRSTDTQYF. CDR3 in DNA: TGCGCCAGCAGCCAAGGGGAGGGCACAGGACGATCCACAGATACGCAGTATTTT.